Following are 30 T cell receptor beta chains from one sample sequenced in a study of blood T cell repertoires in COVID-19. Sequencing was performed with immunoSEQ multiplex PCR; in TCRdb, only in-frame clones are kept and a portion is missing. The sample records some 500,000 clones, more than 75% being singletons. The sequencing sample was made of PBMCs or T cells enriched from blood (not recorded which). These receptors came from a woman aged 40 to 55 who had recovered from COVID-19.

This chain connects TRBV27 to TRBJ2-1, with 9 bases lining up with TRBD1. Looked up from germline, CDR1 is MNHEY and CDR2 is SMNVEV (reference sequence). With V trimmed by 6 bases and J by 5 bases, 8 bases remained unmatched. The CDR3 consists of 15 residues. The CDR3 DNA sequence: TGTGCCAGCAGCTGGGGACAGGGCCCCCACAATGAGCAGTTCTTC. Protein product: CASSWGQGPHNEQFF.

This chain joins TRBV4-2 and TRBJ2-7; tentatively, D is TRBD2 (6 bases). Germline V gene sequence: CDR1 LGHNA, CDR2 YNFKEQ. CDR3 length: 17 residues. Trimming removed 1 base from V and 4 bases from J, with 20 bases in between. The CDR3 protein is CASSQVTGGTLPYEQYF. In DNA form, the CDR3 reads TGTGCCAGCAGCCAAGTTACCGGAGGGACTTTACCTTACGAGCAGTACTTC.

The V and J genes are TRBV5-1 and TRBJ1-1, with 7 bases matching TRBD1. The CDR3 totals 14 residues. V shed 3 bases and J 3 bases; nucleotides not matched to a gene: 5. From germline, CDR1 is SGHRS and CDR2 YFSETQ. As DNA, the CDR3 is TGCGCCAGCAGCTCATCAGGGGGACACACTGAAGCTTTCTTT. This codes for CASSSSGGHTEAFF.

The chain recombines TRBV19 with TRBJ1-5, with D possibly TRBD1 on 5 matching bases. The CDR3 consists of 16 residues. Germline V gene data show CDR1 as LNHDA and CDR2 as SQIVND (reference sequence). Trimming took 3 bases from V and 3 from J, leaving 15 bases between them. The CDR3 nucleotides are TGTGCCAGTAGTATTTCTTTCGGGGGAACCAATCAGCCCCAGCATTTT. Translating gives CASSISFGGTNQPQHF.

The chain recombines TRBV2 with TRBJ2-3; maybe TRBD2 (5 bases). With 5 bases removed from V and 6 bases from J, the gap between germline ends came to 9 bases. CDR1 and CDR2 from the germline V gene are SNHLY and FYNNEI. CDR3 length: 12 amino acids. The CDR3 DNA is TGTGCCAGCAGTTCTTTAGCGGATACGCAGTATTTT. Protein sequence: CASSSLADTQYF.

This chain links TRBV6-5 with TRBJ1-2; D possibly corresponds to TRBD1 (5 bases). This CDR3 is built from 11 residues. Trimming took off 4 bases at V and 12 bases at J, with 12 bases between the two ends. Germline V gene sequence: CDR1 MNHEY, CDR2 SVGAGI. This CDR3 reads CASSSIQGDTF. The CDR3 DNA reads TGTGCCAGCAGTTCGATCCAGGGTGACACCTTC.

This chain joins TRBV15 and TRBJ2-7; possible D gene TRBD1, 6 bases. There are 14 residues in the CDR3. From germline, CDR1 is LNHNV and CDR2 YYDKDF (reference sequence). With 5 bases removed from V and 4 bases from J, the gap between germline ends came to 15 bases. The CDR3 sequence is CATSPGAGVYEQYF. CDR3 nucleotide sequence: TGTGCCACCAGCCCAGGGGCAGGGGTTTACGAGCAGTACTTC. Combining the CDR3 with reference TRBV15 and TRBJ2-7 gives the whole variable domain DAMVIQNPRYQVTQFGKPVTLSCSQTLNHNVMYWYQQKSSQAPKLLFHYYDKDFNNEADTPDNFQSRRPNTSFCFLDIRSPGLGDTAMYLCATSPGAGVYEQYFGPGTRLTVT.

The genes are TRBV5-6 and TRBJ2-3; the match to TRBD2 covers 8 bases. Germline V gene lookup returns CDR1 SGHDT and CDR2 YYEEEE. After removal of 3 bases from V and 0 bases from J, the junction contained 3 bases not matched to a gene. CDR3 size: 15 residues. The CDR3 DNA is TGTGCCAGCAGCTCGGCTAGCGGGAGCACAGATACGCAGTATTTT. This codes for CASSSASGSTDTQYF.

This chain links TRBV4-1 with TRBJ2-1, with 7 bases matching TRBD2. The CDR3 covers 17 residues. The V and J ends lost 1 base and 9 bases, in that order; junction bases with no gene match: 15. Germline V gene data show CDR1 as MGHRA and CDR2 as YSYEKL. CDR3 region: CASSQGSAGILYREQFF. The DNA for the CDR3 is TGCGCCAGCAGCCAAGGTTCAGCGGGAATCCTTTACCGTGAGCAGTTCTTC.

In its sample, this clone was seen once. The chain recombines TRBV7-2 with TRBJ1-3; 10 bases are shared with TRBD1. The CDR3 is made up of 14 amino acids. Germline CDR1 SGHTA, CDR2 FQGNSA. V was pared by 6 bases and J by 4 bases, with 3 bases of the junction left unmatched. The CDR3 sequence is CASRGQGDGNTIYF. CDR3 DNA sequence: TGTGCCAGCAGAGGACAGGGGGACGGAAACACCATATATTTT.

The chain uses TRBV24-1 and TRBJ2-7; TRBD1 matches at 10 bases. There are 15 residues in the CDR3. Germline trimming cut 3 bases from V and 2 bases from J; bases unmatched to any gene: 3. The V gene's germline CDR1 is KGHDR and CDR2 SFDVKD. The chain's CDR3 is CATSDGGTGAYEQYF. The CDR3 DNA sequence: TGTGCCACCAGTGATGGAGGGACAGGGGCCTACGAGCAGTACTTC.

The chain couples TRBV29-1 to TRBJ2-7, with 15 bases fitting TRBD2. The CDR3 runs 18 residues. V shed 6 bases, J shed 5 bases, and the junction held 17 bases outside the gene matches. CDR1 and CDR2 (germline): SQVTM, ANQGSEA. This chain's CDR3 is CSVSKGLAGGVRENEQYF. In nucleotides, the CDR3 is TGCAGCGTCTCCAAGGGACTAGCGGGAGGAGTACGGGAAAACGAGCAGTACTTC.

The chain joins TRBV21-1 to TRBJ1-3. TRBV21-1 is classified as a pseudogene. The CDR3 has 15 residues. The CDR3 loop reads CASSFRAEPGNTIYF. The CDR3 DNA follows: TGTGCCAGCAGCTTCCGCGCGGAGCCTGGAAACACCATATATTTT.

The chain has TRBV4-3 and TRBJ2-5; 14 bases line up with TRBD2. CDR3 length: 16 residues. CDR1 LGHNA and CDR2 YSLEER come from the germline V gene. Trimming cost V 0 bases and J 5 bases; bases outside gene matches: 2. This CDR3 reads CASSQERTSGGETQYF. In DNA, the CDR3 is TGCGCCAGCAGCCAAGAGAGGACTAGCGGGGGGGAGACCCAGTACTTC.

CDR3 sequence reads: CASSQDDRVGGGYTF. CDR3 DNA sequence: TGCGCCAGCAGCCAAGACGACAGGGTAGGGGGTGGCTACACCTTC. The chain employs TRBV4-1 and TRBJ1-2, with 7 bases aligning to TRBD1. Germline values: CDR1 MGHRA, CDR2 YSYEKL. V dropped 0 bases and J dropped 7; count of bases not matched to a gene: 8. The CDR3 spans 15 residues.

The chain employs TRBV9 and TRBJ1-1; D unclear. Germline loops: CDR1 SGDLS, CDR2 YYNGEE. V lost 5 bases, J lost 1 base, and 9 bases lay in between. The CDR3 runs 13 residues. CDR3 sequence: CASSKRGNTEAFF. As DNA, the CDR3 is TGTGCCAGCAGTAAACGGGGGAACACTGAAGCTTTCTTT.

The V gene is TRBV7-2, the J gene TRBJ2-2; D may be TRBD1 (5 bases). CDR3 size: 18 residues. Germline V lookup: CDR1 SGHTA, CDR2 FQGNSA. Between the trimmed V and J ends, which lost 1 base and 1 base, there was a span of 16 bases. The CDR3 nucleotides read TGTGCCAGCAGCTTAGTCCCGCAGGGTCAGGTGAACACCGGGGAGCTGTTTTTT. Encoded protein: CASSLVPQGQVNTGELFF.

The J gene is TRBJ2-7, the V gene TRBV11-2; weak D call: TRBD1 (5 bases). Trimming removed 2 bases from V and 2 bases from J, with 16 bases in between. Germline V lookup: CDR1 SGHAT, CDR2 FQNNGV. This CDR3 region has 16 residues. In DNA, the CDR3 is TGTGCCAGCAGCTTAAGCGACAGCTACATCGCCTACGAGCAGTACTTC. This encodes CASSLSDSYIAYEQYF.

The chain recombines TRBV11-3 with TRBJ2-1, with 10 bases that match TRBD2. The CDR3 totals 16 residues. In germline, CDR1 is SGHNT, CDR2 YENEEA. Losses at the gene ends were 6 bases for V and 7 bases for J; bases not matched to a gene: 12. CDR3 in DNA: TGTGCCAGCAGTCCTAGAGCGGGAGGGCCCGATAATGAGCAGTTCTTC. It specifies CASSPRAGGPDNEQFF.

The CDR3 bases are TGTGCCAGCAGCTTAGCAGGGACAGGGGACACTGAAGCTTTCTTT. It yields the protein CASSLAGTGDTEAFF. V usage is TRBV7-8 and J usage is TRBJ1-1; 10 bases are shared with TRBD1. This CDR3 has 15 residues. Looked up from germline, CDR1 is SGHVS and CDR2 is FQNEAQ. V was pared by 0 bases and J by 3 bases, with 1 base of the junction left unmatched.

The V and J genes are TRBV7-9 and TRBJ2-5, with D possibly matching TRBD2 (6 bases). V lost 3 bases, J lost 5 bases, and 22 bases lay in between. The CDR3 extends over 17 amino acids. CDR1 is SEHNR, CDR2 FQNEAQ, per germline (reference sequence). CDR3 amino acids: CASSFPGALAGRETQYF. CDR3 nucleotides: TGTGCCAGCAGCTTCCCGGGAGCGTTGGCGGGTCGGGAGACCCAGTACTTC. The full variable domain, rest sourced from reference TRBV7-9 and TRBJ2-5, is DTGVSQNPRHKITKRGQNVTFRCDPISEHNRLYWYRQTLGQGPEFLTYFQNEAQLEKSRLLSDRFSAERPKGSFSTLEIQRTEQGDSAMYLCASSFPGALAGRETQYFGPGTRLLVL.

This chain links TRBV7-7 with TRBJ2-7, with 7 bases fitting TRBD2. The germline V gene has CDR1 SSHAT and CDR2 FNYEAQ (reference sequence). This CDR3 has 15 residues. J gave up 3 bases and V 5 bases, and 10 bases lay outside the gene matches. The CDR3 is CASSQGRATHYEQYF. In DNA form, the CDR3 reads TGTGCCAGCAGCCAAGGGAGGGCAACCCACTACGAGCAGTACTTC.

The CDR3 DNA reads as TGTGCCAGCAAGAGGGACAGGGGGTCGGACTATGGCTACACCTTC. Amino acid sequence: CASKRDRGSDYGYTF. V usage is TRBV2 and J usage is TRBJ1-2; TRBD1 matches at 11 bases. The CDR3 runs to 15 residues. With V trimmed by 7 bases and J by 3 bases, 7 bases remained unmatched. Germline CDR1 and CDR2: SNHLY and FYNNEI.

The gene calls are TRBV5-1 and TRBJ1-5; tentatively, D is TRBD1 (5 bases). This CDR3 region has 15 residues. Germline values: CDR1 SGHRS, CDR2 YFSETQ. Trimming removed 0 bases from V and 7 bases from J, with 14 bases in between. DNA of the CDR3: TGCGCCAGCAGCTTGGGGGGCAGGGTCGAACAGCCCCAGCATTTT. Residues: CASSLGGRVEQPQHF. Complete variable domain (other parts from reference TRBV5-1 and TRBJ1-5): KAGVTQTPRYLIKTRGQQVTLSCSPISGHRSVSWYQQTPGQGLQFLFEYFSETQRNKGNFPGRFSGRQFSNSRSEMNVSTLELGDSALYLCASSLGGRVEQPQHFGDGTRLSIL.

The chain is built from TRBV9 and TRBJ2-7; D possibly corresponds to TRBD1 (6 bases). Between the trimmed V and J ends, which lost 4 bases and 3 bases, there was a span of 17 bases. Germline V CDR1 and CDR2: SGDLS, YYNGEE. The CDR3 totals 15 residues. Written as DNA, the CDR3 is TGTGCCAGCAGCATTGCAGGGGACGCTTACTACGAGCAGTACTTC. Its protein product is CASSIAGDAYYEQYF.

V gene TRBV4-1 combines with J gene TRBJ2-1; 9 bases are shared with TRBD2. Germline lookup yields CDR1 MGHRA and CDR2 YSYEKL. This CDR3 spans 18 amino acids. V shed 3 bases, J shed 1 base, and the junction held 10 bases outside the gene matches. CDR3: CASSQATLTSGSYNEQFF. In DNA, the CDR3 is TGCGCCAGCAGCCAGGCCACTTTGACTAGCGGATCCTACAATGAGCAGTTCTTC.

The chain combines TRBV6-5 with TRBJ2-7, with D perhaps matching TRBD1 (7 bases). Trimming shortened V by 7 bases and J by 5 bases, and 15 bases separated the two germline ends. CDR3 length equals 13 residues. Germline-derived CDR1 and CDR2 are MNHEY and SVGAGI. In nucleotides, the CDR3 is TGTGCCAGCACCCGACAGGGACTCGACGAGCAGTACTTC. It yields the protein CASTRQGLDEQYF.

The chain has TRBV5-4 and TRBJ2-3, with TRBD1 matching 8 bases. V was pared by 4 bases and J by 1 base, with 8 bases of the junction left unmatched. This CDR3 spans 16 amino acids. Germline values: CDR1 SGHNT, CDR2 YYREEE (reference sequence). The CDR3, as DNA: TGTGCCAGCAGCAAGGACAGGGCATCAGGCACAGATACGCAGTATTTT. Amino acid sequence: CASSKDRASGTDTQYF.

This chain links TRBV2 with TRBJ1-2; 10 nucleotides align to TRBD1. CDR1 is SNHLY and CDR2 is FYNNEI in the germline V gene. Trimming took 5 bases from V and 2 from J; bases not matched to a gene: 11. The CDR3 runs to 17 residues. The CDR3 nucleotides are TGTGCCAGCAGTTATAACGTCGGGACAGGGGACAACTATGGCTACACCTTC. The encoded protein is CASSYNVGTGDNYGYTF. Full variable domain (remainder filled in from reference TRBV2 and TRBJ1-2): EPEVTQTPSHQVTQMGQEVILRCVPISNHLYFYWYRQILGQKVEFLVSFYNNEISEKSEIFDDQFSVERPDGSNFTLKIRSTKLEDSAMYFCASSYNVGTGDNYGYTFGSGTRLTVV.

J is TRBJ1-1 and V is TRBV4-3; D gene unclear. The V gene lost 1 base and the J gene lost 3 bases, with 9 bases spanning the gap. This CDR3 comprises 14 residues. Germline-derived CDR1 and CDR2 are LGHNA and YSLEER. Here the CDR3 DNA reads TGCGCCAGCAGCCAAGGTTTCAGGTACACTGAAGCTTTCTTT. As protein: CASSQGFRYTEAFF.